This T cell receptor (beta chain) was recovered during a study of OX40 agonist ivuxolimab in advanced cancers. Sequenced by immunoSEQ multiplex PCR; TCRdb stores in-frame clones only, minus some. This sample has roughly 79,000 clones; about nine tenths occur once, and the top ten carry approximately 10%. This CDR3 region has 13 residues. The germline gives CDR1 SGHNT, CDR2 YYREEE (reference sequence). The germline V and J ends were trimmed by 2 bases and 7 bases, with 13 bases remaining between them. Sequencing used CD4+ or CD8+ T cells sorted from blood, obtained in a trial of the OX40 agonist ivuxolimab. The genes are TRBV5-4 and TRBJ2-7, with a tentative D call TRBD2 (6 bases). The clonotype comes from an adult with an advanced solid tumor such as melanoma, head and neck, liver or kidney cancer. The CDR3 DNA reads as TGTGCCAGCAGCTTCGGCGGGACCCCGGAGCAGTACTTC. Its protein is CASSFGGTPEQYF.